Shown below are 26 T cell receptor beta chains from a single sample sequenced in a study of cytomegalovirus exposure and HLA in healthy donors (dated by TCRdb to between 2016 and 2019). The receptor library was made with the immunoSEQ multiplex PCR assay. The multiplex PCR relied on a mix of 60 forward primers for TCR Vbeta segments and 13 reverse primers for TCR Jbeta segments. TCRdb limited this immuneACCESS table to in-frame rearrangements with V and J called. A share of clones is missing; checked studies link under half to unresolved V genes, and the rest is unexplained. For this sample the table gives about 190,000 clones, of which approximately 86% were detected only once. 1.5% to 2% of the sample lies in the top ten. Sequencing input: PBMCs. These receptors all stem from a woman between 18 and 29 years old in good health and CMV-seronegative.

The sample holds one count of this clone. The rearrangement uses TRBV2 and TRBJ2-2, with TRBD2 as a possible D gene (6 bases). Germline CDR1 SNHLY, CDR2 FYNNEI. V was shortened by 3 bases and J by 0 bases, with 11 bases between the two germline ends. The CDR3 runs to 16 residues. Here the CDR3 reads CASSDVADTNTGELFF. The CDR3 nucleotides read TGTGCCAGCAGTGATGTAGCGGACACGAACACCGGGGAGCTGTTTTTT.

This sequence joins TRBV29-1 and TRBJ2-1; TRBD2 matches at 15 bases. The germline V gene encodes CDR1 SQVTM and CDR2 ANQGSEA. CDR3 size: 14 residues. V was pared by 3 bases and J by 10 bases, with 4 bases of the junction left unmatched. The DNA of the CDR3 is TGCAGCGTTGAGGGACTAGCGGGGGGCAGGGAGCAGTTCTTC. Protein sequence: CSVEGLAGGREQFF.

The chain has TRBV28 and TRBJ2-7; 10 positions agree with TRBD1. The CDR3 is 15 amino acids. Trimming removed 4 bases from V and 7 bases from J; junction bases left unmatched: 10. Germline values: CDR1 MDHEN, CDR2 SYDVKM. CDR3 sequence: CASSSSGTGDREQYF. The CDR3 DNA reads TGTGCCAGCAGTTCCTCCGGGACAGGGGATCGTGAGCAGTACTTC. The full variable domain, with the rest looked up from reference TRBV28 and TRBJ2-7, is DVKVTQSSRYLVKRTGEKVFLECVQDMDHENMFWYRQDPGLGLRLIYFSYDVKMKEKGDIPEGYSVSREKKERFSLILESASTNQTSMYLCASSSSGTGDREQYFGPGTRLTVT.

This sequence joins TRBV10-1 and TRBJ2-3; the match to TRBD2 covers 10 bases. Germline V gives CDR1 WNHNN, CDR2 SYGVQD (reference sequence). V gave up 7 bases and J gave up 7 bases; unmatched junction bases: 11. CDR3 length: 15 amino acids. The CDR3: CASTPGTSATNTQYF. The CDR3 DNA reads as TGCGCCAGCACCCCCGGGACTAGCGCCACCAATACGCAGTATTTT.

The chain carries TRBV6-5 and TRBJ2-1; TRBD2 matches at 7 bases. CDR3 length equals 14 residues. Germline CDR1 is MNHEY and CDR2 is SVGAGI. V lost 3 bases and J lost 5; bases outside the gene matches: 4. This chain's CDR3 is CASSYSRGDNEQFF. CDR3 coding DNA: TGTGCCAGCAGTTATTCCCGGGGGGACAATGAGCAGTTCTTC.

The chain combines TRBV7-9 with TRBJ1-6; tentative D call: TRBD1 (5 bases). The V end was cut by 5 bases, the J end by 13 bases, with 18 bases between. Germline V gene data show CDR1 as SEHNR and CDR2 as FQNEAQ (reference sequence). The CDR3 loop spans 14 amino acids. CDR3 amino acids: CASSLQGQVSPLHF. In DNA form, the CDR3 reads TGTGCCAGCAGCCTCCAGGGCCAGGTATCGCCCCTCCACTTT.

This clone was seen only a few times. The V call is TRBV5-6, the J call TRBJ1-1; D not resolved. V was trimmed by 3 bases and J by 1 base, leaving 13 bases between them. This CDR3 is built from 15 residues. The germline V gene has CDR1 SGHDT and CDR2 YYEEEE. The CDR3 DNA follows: TGTGCCAGCAGCTACACCCCCGTCAGGAACACTGAAGCTTTCTTT. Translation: CASSYTPVRNTEAFF.

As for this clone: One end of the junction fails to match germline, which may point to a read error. CDR3 in DNA: TGTGCCAGCAGATTCACCGGGGGGGAGACCCAGCACTTC. It specifies CASRFTGGETQHF. V usage is TRBV2 and J usage is TRBJ2-5; TRBD2 agrees at 8 bases. Germline values: CDR1 SNHLY, CDR2 FYNNEI. CDR3 length equals 13 residues.

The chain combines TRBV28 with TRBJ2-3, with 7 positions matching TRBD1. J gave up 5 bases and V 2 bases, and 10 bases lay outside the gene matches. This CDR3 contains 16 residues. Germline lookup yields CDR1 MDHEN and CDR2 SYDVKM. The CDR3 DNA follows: TGTGCCAGCAGTTTACGGCAGGGGGATGCAGGAGATACGCAGTATTTT. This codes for CASSLRQGDAGDTQYF.

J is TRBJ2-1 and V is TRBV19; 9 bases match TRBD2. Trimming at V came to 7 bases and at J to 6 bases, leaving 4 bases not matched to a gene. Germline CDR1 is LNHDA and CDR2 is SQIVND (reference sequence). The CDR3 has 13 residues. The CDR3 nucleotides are TGTGCCAGTACAACTAGCGGGTCCAATGAGCAGTTCTTC. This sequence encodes CASTTSGSNEQFF.

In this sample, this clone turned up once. The CDR3 loop is CASSLAGADEAFF. CDR3 nucleotides: TGTGCCAGCAGCTTAGCTGGGGCGGATGAAGCTTTCTTT. The chain links TRBV11-1 to TRBJ1-1, with D possibly being TRBD1 (5 bases). In germline, CDR1 is SGHAT, CDR2 FQDESV (reference sequence). Trimming pared 0 bases from V and 7 bases from J, leaving 9 bases between. The CDR3 is made up of 13 amino acids.

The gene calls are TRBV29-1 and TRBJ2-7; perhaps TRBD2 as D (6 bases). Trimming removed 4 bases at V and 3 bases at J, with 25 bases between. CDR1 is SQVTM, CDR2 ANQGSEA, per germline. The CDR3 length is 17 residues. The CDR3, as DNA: TGCAGCGTTGGGCCTGGCGGTATGGGGGGTTCGGTCTACGAGCAGTACTTC. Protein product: CSVGPGGMGGSVYEQYF.

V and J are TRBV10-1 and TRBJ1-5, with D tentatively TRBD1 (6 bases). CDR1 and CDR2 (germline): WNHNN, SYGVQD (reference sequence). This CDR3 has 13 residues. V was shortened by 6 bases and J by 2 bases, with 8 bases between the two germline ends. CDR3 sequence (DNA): TGCGCCAGCAGCAGGGGTGGCAATCAGCCCCAGCATTTT. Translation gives CASSRGGNQPQHF.

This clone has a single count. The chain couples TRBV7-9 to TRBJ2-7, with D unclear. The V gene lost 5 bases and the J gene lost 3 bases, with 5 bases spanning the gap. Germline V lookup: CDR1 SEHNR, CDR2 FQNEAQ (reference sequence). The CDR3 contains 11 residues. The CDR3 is CASSPVYEQYF. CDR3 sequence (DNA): TGTGCCAGCAGCCCCGTCTACGAGCAGTACTTC.

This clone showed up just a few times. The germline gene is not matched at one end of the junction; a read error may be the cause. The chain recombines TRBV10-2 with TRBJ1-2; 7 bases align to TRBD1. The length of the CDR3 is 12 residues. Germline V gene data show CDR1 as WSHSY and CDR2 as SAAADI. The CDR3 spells CASSEDREGRAF. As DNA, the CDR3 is TGCGCCAGCAGTGAGGACAGGGAAGGTCGCGCCTTC.

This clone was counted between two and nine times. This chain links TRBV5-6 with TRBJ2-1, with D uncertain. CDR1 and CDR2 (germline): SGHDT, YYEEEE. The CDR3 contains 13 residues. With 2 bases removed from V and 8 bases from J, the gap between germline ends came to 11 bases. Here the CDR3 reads CASSLAPVDEQFF. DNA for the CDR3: TGTGCCAGCAGCTTAGCTCCGGTAGATGAGCAGTTCTTC.

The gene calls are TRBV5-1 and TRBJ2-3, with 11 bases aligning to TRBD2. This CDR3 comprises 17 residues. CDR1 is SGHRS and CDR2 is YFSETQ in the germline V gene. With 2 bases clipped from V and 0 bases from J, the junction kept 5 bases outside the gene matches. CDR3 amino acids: CASSLRTSGLSTDTQYF. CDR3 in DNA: TGCGCCAGCAGCTTACGGACTAGCGGGCTTAGCACAGATACGCAGTATTTT.

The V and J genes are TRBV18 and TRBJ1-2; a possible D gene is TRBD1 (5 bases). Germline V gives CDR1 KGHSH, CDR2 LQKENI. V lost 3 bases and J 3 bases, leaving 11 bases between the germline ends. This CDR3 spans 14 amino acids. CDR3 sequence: CASSPTGGDYGYTF. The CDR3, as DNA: TGTGCCAGCTCACCCACGGGGGGGGACTATGGCTACACCTTC.

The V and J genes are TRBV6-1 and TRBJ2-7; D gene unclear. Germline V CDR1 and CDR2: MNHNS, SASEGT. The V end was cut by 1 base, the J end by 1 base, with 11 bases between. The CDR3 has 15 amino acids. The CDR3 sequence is CASSEGLTDSYEQYF. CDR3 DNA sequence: TGTGCCAGCAGTGAAGGCTTAACAGATTCCTACGAGCAGTACTTC.

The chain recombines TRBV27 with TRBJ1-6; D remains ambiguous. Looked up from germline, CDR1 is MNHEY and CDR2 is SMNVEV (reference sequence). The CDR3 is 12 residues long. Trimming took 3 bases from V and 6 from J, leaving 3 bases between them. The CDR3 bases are TGTGCCAGCAGTTTCAGTAATTCACCCCTCCACTTT. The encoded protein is CASSFSNSPLHF.

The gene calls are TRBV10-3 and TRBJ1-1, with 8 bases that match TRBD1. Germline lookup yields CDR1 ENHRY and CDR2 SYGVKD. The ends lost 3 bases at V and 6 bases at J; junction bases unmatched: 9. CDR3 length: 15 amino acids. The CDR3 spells CAISESQGAIAEAFF. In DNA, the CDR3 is TGTGCCATCAGTGAATCCCAGGGGGCTATCGCTGAAGCTTTCTTT.

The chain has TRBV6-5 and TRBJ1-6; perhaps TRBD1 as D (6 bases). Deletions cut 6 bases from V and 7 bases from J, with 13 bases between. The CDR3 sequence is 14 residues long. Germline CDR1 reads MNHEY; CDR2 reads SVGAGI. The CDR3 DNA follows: TGTGCCAGCAGCCTCCAGGGGTTGAATTCACCCCTCCACTTT. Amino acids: CASSLQGLNSPLHF.

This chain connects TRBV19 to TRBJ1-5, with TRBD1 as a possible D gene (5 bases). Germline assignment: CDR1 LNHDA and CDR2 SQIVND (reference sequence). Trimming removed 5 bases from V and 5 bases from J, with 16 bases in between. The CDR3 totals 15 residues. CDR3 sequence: CASSVGQGMYQPQHF. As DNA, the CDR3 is TGTGCCAGTAGTGTCGGACAAGGGATGTATCAGCCCCAGCATTTT.

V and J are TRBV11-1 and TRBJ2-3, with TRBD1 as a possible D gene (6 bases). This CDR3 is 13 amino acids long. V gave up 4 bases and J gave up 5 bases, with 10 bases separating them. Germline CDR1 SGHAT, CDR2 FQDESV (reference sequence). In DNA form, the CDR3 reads TGTGCCAGCAGCTCACAGGGTGGAGATACGCAGTATTTT. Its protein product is CASSSQGGDTQYF. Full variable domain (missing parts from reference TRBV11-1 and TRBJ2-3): EAEVAQSPRYKITEKSQAVAFWCDPISGHATLYWYRQILGQGPELLVQFQDESVVDDSQLPKDRFSAERLKGVDSTLKIQPAELGDSAMYLCASSSQGGDTQYFGPGTRLTVL.

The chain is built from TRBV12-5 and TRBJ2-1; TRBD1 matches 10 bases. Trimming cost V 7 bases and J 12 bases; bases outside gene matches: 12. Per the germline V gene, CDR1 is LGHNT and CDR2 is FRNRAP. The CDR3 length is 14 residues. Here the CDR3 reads CASEPGQGPPRQFF. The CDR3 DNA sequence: TGTGCTAGTGAACCGGGACAGGGGCCCCCGAGGCAGTTCTTC.

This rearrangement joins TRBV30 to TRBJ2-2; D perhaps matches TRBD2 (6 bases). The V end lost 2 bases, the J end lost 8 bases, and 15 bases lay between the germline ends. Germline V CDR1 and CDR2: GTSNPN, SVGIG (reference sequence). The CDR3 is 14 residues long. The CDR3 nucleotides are TGTGCCTGGAGTTCGGGGGTGTTGGCGGGGGAGCTGTTTTTT. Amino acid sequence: CAWSSGVLAGELFF.